This section outlines one TCR beta chain sequence together with its context. What antigen it recognizes has not been identified. No quality values exist for individual bases; no much larger clone is one base distant. Systemically healthy Caucasian individuals from Russia, 39 in total and aged roughly 6 to 95 years, were included as donors. About 10 milliliters of peripheral blood were drawn from each donor into EDTA-treated Vacutainer tubes. Ficoll-Paque density-gradient centrifugation was used to isolate PBMCs, with at least 6.5 million per sample. Total RNA was extracted from PBMCs with Trizol reagent, with at least 5 micrograms obtained per sample. For every donor, an aliquot of PBMCs went through flow cytometry to measure the percentages of naive CD45RAhigh/CD27high T cells. The record originates from a study of blood T cells in healthy people across ages (dated by TCRdb to the mid-2010s). Context from the whole study: In model experiments, roughly one uniquely barcoded TCR beta cDNA molecule per two T cells was captured by template switching. Two additional independent replicas of 1 million unique cDNA reads from the same blood draw were analyzed for two donors (one aged 18 to 29 and one aged 80 or older). The study measured age-related changes in TCR beta repertoire diversity using deep sequencing normalized with unique cDNA molecular identifiers. The donors were divided into four age groups: young (average around 15 years), middle-aged (about 39), aged (about 56) and long-lived (roughly 86). The paper as a whole reports these results and caveats: Because profiling used bulk unsorted PBMCs, naive and antigen-experienced compartments could not be compared conclusively. Estimates of total diversity based on one million sequenced T cells were regarded as lower bounds and as underestimates. The percentage of naive T cells measured by flow cytometry correlated strongly with observed TCR beta diversity. Donor CMV infection status was unknown, potentially confounding age-related changes in expanded clonotypes. Observed TCR beta diversity per million T cells fell roughly linearly with age, and a significant reduction was already apparent by age roughly 40. The long-lived group showed more naive CD4+ T cells, fewer expanded clones and increased TCR diversity than the aged group, suggesting age selection.

The CDR3 measures 15 amino acids from cysteine to phenylalanine. Just CDR3 DNA is preserved here, 45 bases in frame from base 1. From V the trimming removes 1 base and from J it removes 3 bases, while the gene matches leave 4 bases of the junction unaccounted for. CDR1 and CDR2, looked up from the germline V gene, are MGHDK and SYGVNS. The method behind the library was 5' RACE. TCRdb records Illumina HiSeq 2500 as the sequencer. A second PCR of about 7 to 12 cycles was run with a J-beta primer mix and a sample-barcoded 5' primer. A template-switch 5' adaptor carrying 12 random nucleotides introduced a unique molecular identifier onto each TCR beta cDNA molecule. Each sample yielded at least 3 million CDR3-containing paired-end reads. The Mint cDNA synthesis kit, primed by a TRBC-specific oligonucleotide, was used to synthesize first-strand cDNA from all RNA. After uracil-DNA glycosylase treatment, a first 18-cycle PCR used universal primers M1SS and BC2_uni_R on all cDNA. The paper's processing steps were these. Each sample was normalized by randomly selecting 1 million high-quality reads, each carrying a distinct molecular identifier. Reads with shared molecular identifiers were discarded instead of being binned into consensus sequences. MiTCR, set to a Q25 quality threshold and the strictest error-elimination algorithm, was used for CDR3 identification, clonotype clustering and error correction. A nonparametric unseen species model with Euler transformation was used to estimate a lower bound on total TCR beta diversity. TCRdb trimmed public reads at Q25 via fastp, called clones via MiXCR and kept in-frame beta chains. One record per CDR3 amino acid sequence lists the most common genes and DNA. The V and J calls, along with clone size, are taken from TCRdb and not from the paper's own processing. In all, the sample holds roughly 800,000 distinct CDR3 sequences, and around 24% of those were seen once. The ten largest clones take up around 3% of the sample.

These same records also appear under a second study, on T cells of mothers and their children. The second study's authors report: Nine systemically healthy Caucasian individuals served as donors, namely three mothers together with their six children. cDNA synthesis consumed the entire amount of extracted RNA, loaded at about 1.5 ug RNA in each 15 ul reaction. In the second PCR, the M1S primer added sample barcodes and 2-4 random nucleotides. More than 8.5 million TCR beta CDR3 reads were obtained from each mother, and 2.5 million to 3.5 million reads were obtained from each child. TCR recombination output is similarly shaped by thymic selection in related and unrelated pairs, with a minor effect exerted by inherited differences. Normalized repertoire overlap in related mother-child pairs was always slightly higher than in unrelated mother-child pairs, but the difference was never significant. No persistent microchimeric T cell clones were detected, at a sensitivity of 90 to 100 clones per million clonotypes. To look for features that set related mother-child pairs apart from unrelated individuals, the researchers ran deep NGS to compare the TCR beta repertoires of mothers and children. Mothers averaged about 40 +/- 4 years of age and children averaged around 11 +/- 4 years. After adapter ligation with NEBNext reagents, the libraries were sequenced on Illumina HiSeq 2000 with 100+100 nt paired-end reads. Mother and child libraries were prepared a month apart and sequenced in separate runs to prevent cross-contamination. For each donor, somewhere between roughly 450,000 and 2,200,000 distinct TCR beta clonotypes were identified. Naive TCR beta clonotypes were estimated from low-frequency clonotypes matched to each donor's FACS-determined naive share, without sorting.

This receptor was taken from a boy aged 5-17 years in good health. Recombination connected TRBV25-1 to TRBJ1-1, with TRBD1 matching 8 junction bases. Sample: blood. The CDR3 loop reads CASSESPGGDTEAFF. DNA sequence: TGTGCCAGCAGTGAATCGCCAGGGGGCGACACTGAAGCTTTCTTT. The full variable domain, with segments outside the CDR3 supplied by the reference TRBV25-1 and TRBJ1-1 proteins, appears as EADIYQTPRYLVIGTGKKITLECSQTMGHDKMYWYQQDPGMELHLIHYSYGVNSTEKGDLSSESTVSRIRTEHFPLTLESARPSHTSQYLCASSESPGGDTEAFFGQGTRLTVV.